This T cell receptor beta chain was sequenced for a study of T cell responses to AZD1222 COVID-19 vaccine. This clone is a singleton in its sample. Antigen: not known. Whole-study findings and limits: CD4 TCRs associated with vaccination spanned spike, dominating at 160-218 and 743-854.

The method was immunoSEQ multiplex PCR; TCRdb's version includes in-frame clones alone and lacks a portion of them. The sample comprises over 100,000 clones, about 90% of which are singletons, and 4.4% rests with the top ten. V gave up 6 bases and J gave up 7 bases; unmatched junction bases: 4. Looked up from germline, CDR1 is DFQATT and CDR2 is SNEGSKA (reference sequence). This CDR3 has 11 amino acids. This receptor was identified in an adult who received the AZD1222 COVID-19 vaccine. Sequencing was performed on peripheral blood, taken 28 days after the second AZD1222 dose. The chain employs TRBV20-1 and TRBJ1-2; 8 positions agree with TRBD1. CDR3 DNA: TGCAGTGCCCAAGACAGGGGTGGCTACACCTTC. Translating it yields CSAQDRGGYTF.